Sequencing of this T cell receptor (beta chain) was carried out in a study of blood T cells in healthy people across ages. General study results and limits: Versus aged donors, long-lived donors had higher diversity and more naive CD4+ cells.

The trim removed 3 bases at V and 0 bases at J, leaving 13 bases unmatched. Germline CDR1 reads SGHRS; CDR2 reads YFSETQ. CDR3 length: 18 amino acids. This clonotype was recorded at least ten times. Antigen unknown. PCR was performed a second time for roughly 7 to 12 cycles using a sample-barcoded 5' primer and a J-beta primer mix. One entry per CDR3 protein, called by TCRdb with MiXCR from the 5' RACE reads. The data hold about 1.5 million distinct CDR3 sequences, with roughly 43% observed a single time. The V and J genes are TRBV5-1 and TRBJ1-1; 8 bases match TRBD1. Material: blood. The TCR sequence derives from a woman aged 18 to 35 in good health. The DNA of the CDR3 is TGCGCCAGCAGCTACGCAACAGGGGGACGGATAATGAACACTGAAGCTTTCTTT. Protein product: CASSYATGGRIMNTEAFF. Combining the CDR3 with reference TRBV5-1 and TRBJ1-1 gives the whole variable domain KAGVTQTPRYLIKTRGQQVTLSCSPISGHRSVSWYQQTPGQGLQFLFEYFSETQRNKGNFPGRFSGRQFSNSRSEMNVSTLELGDSALYLCASSYATGGRIMNTEAFFGQGTRLTVV.